A selection of T cell receptor beta chains follows, all from one sample in a study of blood T cell repertoires in COVID-19. Sequencing was performed with immunoSEQ multiplex PCR; in TCRdb, only in-frame clones are kept and a portion is missing. The sample includes a few hundred thousand clones, about 88% seen only once; the top ten take under 15%. Sequencing used peripheral blood. These receptors all come from a woman aged 55-70 years with acute or convalescent COVID-19. The CDR3 runs from the conserved cysteine through the conserved F or W. The D gene is left open where the match is weak. The listing skips clone size in some rows; elsewhere it reads once, few, many or a size class.

v_call	clone_size	cdr3_length	d_call	j_call	cdr3_aa	cdr3_nt
TRBV6-5	-	15	TRBD2	TRBJ2-7	CASSYSNRGAYEQYF	TGTGCCAGCAGTTACTCGAACCGGGGGGCCTACGAGCAGTACTTC
TRBV7-9	-	17	-	TRBJ1-3	CASSLAGAANSGNTIYF	TGTGCCAGCAGCTTAGCGGGAGCGGCGAACTCTGGAAACACCATATATTTT
TRBV30	-	16	TRBD1	TRBJ2-7	CAWIGQAYNRTYEQYF	TGTGCCTGGATCGGACAGGCGTACAACCGGACCTACGAGCAGTACTTC
TRBV29-1	-	14	-	TRBJ2-3	CSVGAKTSTDTQYF	TGCAGCGTTGGAGCAAAAACTAGCACAGATACGCAGTATTTT
TRBV24-1	-	19	TRBD2	TRBJ2-1	CATSDSWTSGASSYNEQFF	TGTGCCACCAGTGATTCTTGGACTAGCGGGGCTAGCTCCTACAATGAGCAGTTCTTC
TRBV28	-	12	-	TRBJ1-4	CASSSPSGKLFF	TGTGCCAGCAGTTCCCCCAGTGGCAAACTGTTTTTT
TRBV27	once	15	-	TRBJ1-5	CASSLSTYSNQPQHF	TGTGCCAGCAGTTTATCGACATATAGCAATCAGCCCCAGCATTTT
TRBV28	-	14	-	TRBJ1-4	CASTEQASNEKLFF	TGTGCCAGCACCGAACAGGCCTCTAATGAAAAACTGTTTTTT
TRBV18	-	13	TRBD1	TRBJ2-7	CASSKQGAPEQYF	TGTGCCAGCTCAAAACAGGGGGCCCCCGAGCAGTACTTC
TRBV7-3	-	16	-	TRBJ2-2	CASSNPTALITGELFF	TGTGCCAGCAGCAACCCGACAGCCCTGATCACCGGGGAGCTGTTTTTT
TRBV24-1	once	14	TRBD1	TRBJ1-5	CATPDRDSNQPQHF	TGTGCCACCCCGGACAGGGATAGCAATCAGCCCCAGCATTTT
TRBV27	-	14	-	TRBJ2-7	CASRRQFDSYEQYF	TGTGCCAGCAGACGACAGTTCGATTCCTACGAGCAGTACTTC
TRBV7-2	-	13	TRBD2	TRBJ2-7	CASSTGTRTEQYF	TGTGCCAGCAGCACAGGGACTAGAACCGAGCAGTACTTC
TRBV11-2	-	16	-	TRBJ2-1	CASSLVGGSTYNEQFF	TGTGCCAGCAGCTTAGTTGGGGGGTCAACCTACAATGAGCAGTTCTTC
TRBV7-9	-	14	-	TRBJ1-5	CASSLGTERQPQHF	TGTGCCAGCAGCTTAGGGACAGAGAGGCAGCCCCAGCATTTT
TRBV7-9	-	14	-	TRBJ2-7	CASSRRTETYEQYF	TGTGCCAGCAGCCGACGGACAGAGACCTACGAGCAGTACTTC
TRBV7-6	-	15	-	TRBJ2-5	CASSLAGQSAETQYF	TGTGCCAGCAGCTTAGCTGGACAGTCGGCCGAGACCCAGTACTTC
TRBV30	-	15	TRBD1	TRBJ1-2	CAWNVGTGALYGYTF	TGTGCCTGGAATGTCGGGACAGGGGCTCTCTATGGCTACACCTTC
TRBV24-1	-	15	TRBD2	TRBJ2-5	CATSDPTSGGETQYF	TGTGCCACCAGTGATCCAACTAGCGGAGGGGAGACCCAGTACTTC
TRBV29-1	-	17	TRBD2	TRBJ2-1	CSVEDTLAGGPTSEQFF	TGCAGCGTTGAAGATACACTAGCGGGGGGGCCAACATCTGAGCAGTTCTTC
TRBV6-6	-	15	TRBD1	TRBJ1-5	CASSLDRGGNQPQHF	TGTGCCAGCAGCCTGGACAGGGGCGGCAATCAGCCCCAGCATTTT
TRBV5-1	-	17	TRBD1	TRBJ2-5	CASSLGGTGGLQETQYF	TGCGCCAGCAGCTTGGGAGGTACAGGGGGACTCCAAGAGACCCAGTACTTC
TRBV6-2/TRBV6-3	-	15	-	TRBJ1-5	CASSYGRGSNQPQHF	TGTGCCAGCAGTTACGGGAGGGGGAGCAATCAGCCCCAGCATTTT
TRBV19	-	12	-	TRBJ1-1	CATQGLSTEAFF	TGTGCCACCCAGGGTCTTAGTACTGAAGCTTTCTTT
TRBV24-1	-	15	TRBD1	TRBJ2-7	CATSDPGQGVHEQYF	TGTGCCACCAGTGATCCGGGACAGGGAGTCCACGAGCAGTACTTC
TRBV24-1	-	14	-	TRBJ2-1	CATSDFTPSNEQFF	TGTGCCACCAGTGATTTTACTCCCTCCAATGAGCAGTTCTTC
TRBV19	-	15	-	TRBJ1-5	CASSVPTGSNQPQHF	TGTGCCAGTAGTGTCCCGACGGGTAGCAATCAGCCCCAGCATTTT
TRBV4-1	once	14	-	TRBJ2-5	CASSFAPSRETQYF	TGCGCCAGCAGCTTCGCACCTTCCAGAGAGACCCAGTACTTC
TRBV28	-	16	-	TRBJ2-1	CASRGGRGRKYNEQFF	TGTGCCAGCAGGGGCGGCCGGGGGAGAAAATACAATGAGCAGTTCTTC
TRBV5-4	-	15	TRBD2	TRBJ2-4	CASSPSGASKNIQYF	TGTGCCAGCAGCCCTAGCGGGGCCTCCAAAAACATTCAGTACTTC
TRBV19	-	15	TRBD1	TRBJ1-4	CASSIEGGWSEKLFF	TGTGCCAGTAGTATCGAAGGGGGCTGGTCCGAAAAACTGTTTTTT
TRBV18	-	18	TRBD1	TRBJ1-1	CASSPRDRGTFVNTEAFF	TGTGCCAGCTCACCACGGGACAGGGGGACGTTCGTGAACACTGAAGCTTTCTTT
TRBV7-2	few	16	TRBD1	TRBJ1-3	CASSKGQRSSGNTIYF	TGTGCCAGCAGCAAGGGACAGCGGAGCTCTGGAAACACCATATATTTT
TRBV28	-	13	-	TRBJ1-2	CASQETPLLGYTF	TGTGCCAGCCAAGAAACTCCTCTTCTGGGCTACACCTTC
TRBV9	-	17	TRBD1	TRBJ1-3	CASSVAPGTGSGNTIYF	TGTGCCAGCAGCGTTGCTCCTGGGACAGGCTCTGGAAACACCATATATTTT
TRBV2	-	14	TRBD2	TRBJ2-7	CASSYGRQRGEQYF	TGTGCCAGCAGCTATGGCCGACAGCGGGGCGAGCAGTACTTC
TRBV28	-	14	TRBD2	TRBJ2-7	CATLTAGNSYEQYF	TGTGCCACCTTGACAGCGGGGAACTCCTACGAGCAGTACTTC
TRBV7-2	-	13	-	TRBJ2-7	CASSSQVAYEQYF	TGTGCCAGCAGTTCACAGGTGGCCTACGAGCAGTACTTC
TRBV11-2	once	15	-	TRBJ1-5	CASSLGQGFNQPQHF	TGTGCCAGCAGCTTAGGCCAGGGTTTCAATCAGCCCCAGCATTTT
TRBV27	-	13	-	TRBJ2-2	CASSNSGIGELFF	TGTGCCAGCAGTAATAGCGGCATCGGGGAGCTGTTTTTT
TRBV4-2	-	16	TRBD2	TRBJ2-1	CASSQVGGTSGREQFF	TGTGCCAGCAGCCAAGTCGGGGGGACTAGCGGGAGGGAGCAGTTCTTC
TRBV6-5	-	14	-	TRBJ2-5	CASSLIQGGETQYF	TGTGCCAGCAGCCTAATACAGGGGGGGGAGACCCAGTACTTC
TRBV6-2/TRBV6-3	-	15	-	TRBJ1-2	CASSYSAGNLGGYTF	TGTGCCAGCAGTTACTCAGCGGGAAACCTGGGAGGCTACACCTTC
TRBV28	-	15	TRBD1	TRBJ1-2	CASIDRGAANYGYTF	TGTGCCAGCATCGACAGGGGGGCCGCTAACTATGGCTACACCTTC
TRBV7-9	-	14	TRBD1	TRBJ2-7	CASSPRQGTYEQYF	TGTGCCAGCAGCCCGCGACAGGGAACCTACGAGCAGTACTTC
TRBV6-9	-	14	TRBD1	TRBJ1-4	CASSADRDSEKLFF	TGTGCCAGCAGTGCGGACAGGGACAGTGAAAAACTGTTTTTT
TRBV19	few	13	TRBD1	TRBJ1-6	CASSGTANSPLHF	TGTGCCAGCTCCGGGACAGCCAATTCACCCCTCCACTTT
TRBV29-1	-	13	-	TRBJ1-5	CSVRQDSNQPQHF	TGCAGCGTGAGACAGGACAGCAATCAGCCCCAGCATTTT
TRBV27	-	16	-	TRBJ1-1	CASSLWGGAANTEAFF	TGTGCCAGCAGCCTCTGGGGTGGGGCAGCGAACACTGAAGCTTTCTTT
TRBV3-1/TRBV3-2	once	16	TRBD2	TRBJ2-1	CASSQQASGAYNEQFF	TGTGCCAGCAGCCAGCAAGCTAGCGGGGCTTACAATGAGCAGTTCTTC
TRBV5-1	-	16	-	TRBJ2-3	CASSLGQGTPADTQYF	TGCGCCAGCAGCTTGGGCCAAGGGACACCGGCAGATACGCAGTATTTT
TRBV7-8	-	15	-	TRBJ2-3	CASSSGLYTSDTQYF	TGTGCCAGCAGCTCCGGACTATATACGTCAGATACGCAGTATTTT
TRBV7-6	-	14	-	TRBJ2-1	CASSPGRTYNEQFF	TGTGCCAGCAGCCCTGGGCGTACTTACAATGAGCAGTTCTTC
TRBV21-1	-	20	-	TRBJ2-2	CASSKNYRGRATSRTGELFF	TGTGCCAGCAGCAAAAACTACAGGGGGCGAGCGACTAGCCGTACCGGGGAGCTGTTTTTT
TRBV5-6	-	17	TRBD1	TRBJ2-2	CASSLALPGTGSGELFF	TGTGCCAGCAGCCTGGCCCTTCCCGGGACAGGGTCCGGGGAGCTGTTTTTT